This entry lists 31 T cell receptor beta chains sequenced from one sample in a study of T cells in Graves' hyperthyroidism and ophthalmopathy. Authors of the study amplified TCR beta CDR3 regions from RNA transcripts. HTBI primers were used for first-round RT-PCR of the TCR CDR3. Via MiXCR, TCRdb re-called the multiplex PCR reads, giving one row per CDR3 protein. This sample has roughly 500,000 distinct CDR3 sequences, with approximately 25% found just once. The material sequenced was blood. Receptors were obtained from a woman aged 30 to 39 with Graves' ophthalmopathy.

Concerning this clonotype itself: A much bigger clone sits one base away, suggesting this may be a read error. The rearrangement joins TRBV5-8 to TRBJ1-2; a weak D match, TRBD1 (6 bases). Trimming shortened V by 0 bases and J by 8 bases, and 17 bases separated the two germline ends. In germline, CDR1 is SGHTS, CDR2 YDEGEE. The CDR3 is 15 residues long. The CDR3 DNA reads as TGTGCCAGCAGCTTGGTGGCCTACAGGGCTGGCGGCTACACCTTC. This gives the protein CASSLVAYRAGGYTF.

The V and J genes are TRBV12-3 or TRBV12-4 and TRBJ1-5; 9 bases align to TRBD1. The CDR3 loop spans 16 amino acids. Trimming at V came to 1 base and at J to 1 base, leaving 2 bases not matched to a gene. The CDR3 sequence is CASSLGGTGSNQPQHF. CDR3 nucleotide sequence: TGTGCCAGCAGTTTAGGCGGGACAGGGAGCAATCAGCCCCAGCATTTT.

The V gene is TRBV5-1, the J gene TRBJ2-2; no firm D call. Germline V gene data show CDR1 as SGHRS and CDR2 as YFSETQ. The CDR3 extends over 15 amino acids. Trimming left V 0 bases short and J 5 bases short, with 11 bases between. CDR3 sequence reads: CASSLEVSRTGELFF. The CDR3 nucleotides read TGCGCCAGCAGCTTGGAGGTCTCGCGTACCGGGGAGCTGTTTTTT.

This clonotype has ten or more counts. The chain uses TRBV24-1 and TRBJ2-7; 8 bases fit TRBD1. The germline gives CDR1 KGHDR, CDR2 SFDVKD. The trim removed 4 bases at V and 0 bases at J, leaving 4 bases unmatched. The CDR3 covers 15 residues. The CDR3 DNA reads as TGTGCCACCAGTGACGGACAGGGAAGCTCCTACGAGCAGTACTTC. Translation gives CATSDGQGSSYEQYF.

This clonotype was seen ten or more times. The chain uses TRBV12-3 or TRBV12-4 and TRBJ1-2; a possible D gene is TRBD1 (5 bases). V was clipped by 4 bases and J by 4 bases, with 13 bases between them. CDR3 size: 14 residues. CDR3 sequence (DNA): TGTGCCAGCAGTTCGACAGTGACTGTCTATGGCTACACCTTC. The encoded protein is CASSSTVTVYGYTF.

This clonotype was counted ten times or more. The chain combines TRBV2 with TRBJ2-5; 7 bases are a match to TRBD2. Looked up from germline, CDR1 is SNHLY and CDR2 is FYNNEI. The CDR3 contains 18 residues. The J segment lost 2 bases and the V segment lost 7 bases, leaving 19 bases of the junction unmatched. The CDR3 loop reads CASIWDNGSGRVQETQYF. In nucleotides, the CDR3 is TGTGCCAGCATTTGGGATAATGGTTCTGGGAGGGTACAAGAGACCCAGTACTTC.

In its sample, this clonotype was seen a few times. The junction departs from germline at one end; a sequencing error may be responsible. The chain combines TRBV7-2 with TRBJ1-1; no clear D gene. CDR3 length: 20 residues. Looked up from germline, CDR1 is SGHTA and CDR2 is FQGNSA. The CDR3 DNA reads TGTGCCAGCGGCTTAACTGATGTGCGGCCCTACCCCGACACGAACACTGAAGCTTTCTTT. It yields the protein CASGLTDVRPYPDTNTEAFF.

This clonotype was found many times. The chain has TRBV7-2 and TRBJ1-2; D possibly corresponds to TRBD1 (6 bases). The CDR3 has 15 amino acids. Germline assignment: CDR1 SGHTA and CDR2 FQGNSA. V was shortened by 2 bases and J by 1 base, with 11 bases between the two germline ends. In DNA form, the CDR3 reads TGTGCCAGCAGCTTAAGGACAGCGATTAACTATGGCTACACCTTC. Protein product: CASSLRTAINYGYTF.

Details on this clonotype: This may be a read error, as it is one base from a much larger clone. This chain uses TRBV5-1 with TRBJ1-1; D may be TRBD1 (6 bases). The CDR3 loop spans 14 amino acids. Germline values: CDR1 SGHRS, CDR2 YFSETQ. Trimming removed 3 bases at V and 6 bases at J, with 15 bases between. The CDR3 loop reads CASSWASGDAEAFF. DNA for the CDR3: TGCGCCAGCAGCTGGGCCTCAGGGGACGCTGAAGCTTTCTTT. Complete variable domain (other parts from reference TRBV5-1 and TRBJ1-1): KAGVTQTPRYLIKTRGQQVTLSCSPISGHRSVSWYQQTPGQGLQFLFEYFSETQRNKGNFPGRFSGRQFSNSRSEMNVSTLELGDSALYLCASSWASGDAEAFFGQGTRLTVV.

This clonotype was counted many times. This chain connects TRBV12-5 to TRBJ1-2; D is unresolved. This CDR3 has 15 residues. Germline loops: CDR1 LGHNT, CDR2 FRNRAP. V was trimmed by 1 base and J by 5 bases, leaving 14 bases between them. CDR3 sequence (DNA): TGTGCTAGTGGTTTGGAGGGAGAGATTGGGTATGGCTACACCTTC. This translates into CASGLEGEIGYGYTF.

This clonotype was observed many times. This chain connects TRBV2 to TRBJ1-2; D possibly corresponds to TRBD1 (5 bases). Deletions cut 8 bases from V and 7 bases from J, with 20 bases between. Germline V gene data show CDR1 as SNHLY and CDR2 as FYNNEI. This CDR3 comprises 14 residues. The CDR3 DNA reads TGTGCCAGCGAGTACAGTGGGGGGTACAGTGGCTACACCTTC. Protein product: CASEYSGGYSGYTF. The entire variable domain, with the rest obtained from reference TRBV2 and TRBJ1-2, is as follows: EPEVTQTPSHQVTQMGQEVILRCVPISNHLYFYWYRQILGQKVEFLVSFYNNEISEKSEIFDDQFSVERPDGSNFTLKIRSTKLEDSAMYFCASEYSGGYSGYTFGSGTRLTVV.

This clonotype has at least ten counts. The chain carries TRBV2 and TRBJ2-5; TRBD2 matches 7 bases. J lost 4 bases, V lost 2 bases, and 7 bases had no gene match. CDR1 SNHLY and CDR2 FYNNEI come from the germline V gene. This CDR3 comprises 15 residues. The CDR3 bases are TGTGCCAGCAGTGAATTAGGACTAGGGACAGAGACCCAGTACTTC. It yields the protein CASSELGLGTETQYF. The full variable domain, with the rest looked up from reference TRBV2 and TRBJ2-5, is EPEVTQTPSHQVTQMGQEVILRCVPISNHLYFYWYRQILGQKVEFLVSFYNNEISEKSEIFDDQFSVERPDGSNFTLKIRSTKLEDSAMYFCASSELGLGTETQYFGPGTRLLVL.

At least ten counts were recorded for this clonotype. This may be a read error: a much more frequent sequence differs by one nucleotide. This chain joins TRBV12-3 or TRBV12-4 and TRBJ1-2; 9 bases line up with TRBD1. V was pared by 7 bases and J by 8 bases, with 5 bases of the junction left unmatched. The CDR3 sequence is 12 residues long. The DNA for the CDR3 is TGTGCCAGCAATTACGGACAGGGGGGCTACACCTTC. Translating gives CASNYGQGGYTF.

This clonotype was observed at least ten times. The chain has TRBV7-9 and TRBJ2-5, with 9 bases that match TRBD1. Germline V lookup: CDR1 SEHNR, CDR2 FQNEAQ (reference sequence). The CDR3 is 16 amino acids. V was clipped by 6 bases and J by 9 bases; unmatched bases: 17. CDR3 sequence (DNA): TGTGCCAGCAGTCTCGAGACAGGGGGGCCAGGTTCGGCCCAGTACTTC. It encodes CASSLETGGPGSAQYF. Full variable domain (outside the CDR3, taken from reference TRBV7-9 and TRBJ2-5): DTGVSQNPRHKITKRGQNVTFRCDPISEHNRLYWYRQTLGQGPEFLTYFQNEAQLEKSRLLSDRFSAERPKGSFSTLEIQRTEQGDSAMYLCASSLETGGPGSAQYFGPGTRLLVL.

In this sample, this clonotype turned up a few times. The chain recombines TRBV7-2 with TRBJ1-3; the D gene is possibly TRBD1 (5 bases). V lost 5 bases, J lost 12 bases, and 14 bases lay in between. This CDR3 spans 12 amino acids. In germline, CDR1 is SGHTA, CDR2 FQGNSA. The CDR3 DNA reads TGTGCCAGCAGCCGAAGGGGAGGGGACATATATTTT. This sequence encodes CASSRRGGDIYF.

This clonotype appeared many times. The chain links TRBV30 to TRBJ1-1; possibly TRBD1 for D (5 bases). CDR1 and CDR2 from the germline V gene are GTSNPN and SVGIG (reference sequence). The CDR3 is 13 residues long. Trimming shortened V by 5 bases and J by 0 bases, and 10 bases separated the two germline ends. CDR3 loop: CAWGDGMNTEAFF. The DNA of the CDR3 is TGTGCCTGGGGGGACGGAATGAACACTGAAGCTTTCTTT. The variable domain in full, with the rest retrieved from reference TRBV30 and TRBJ1-1, is SQTIHQWPATLVQPVGSPLSLECTVEGTSNPNLYWYRQAAGRGLQLLFYSVGIGQISSEVPQNLSASRPQDRQFILSSKKLLLSDSGFYLCAWGDGMNTEAFFGQGTRLTVV.

This clonotype was counted a few times. The CDR3 region has the DNA TGTGCCAGCAGTTACTCTGGGACGGTTCCCTACGAGCAGTACTTC. This translates into CASSYSGTVPYEQYF. The chain employs TRBV6-5 and TRBJ2-7; possibly TRBD1 or TRBD2 for D (5 bases each). Germline CDR1 MNHEY, CDR2 SVGAGI. There are 15 residues in the CDR3. The germline V and J ends were trimmed by 0 bases and 2 bases, with 11 bases remaining between them.

In its sample, this clonotype was seen a few times. V is TRBV5-1 and J is TRBJ1-2; a possible D gene is TRBD1 (5 bases). The CDR3 is 16 residues long. Between the trimmed V and J ends, which lost 0 bases and 2 bases, there was a span of 14 bases. Germline CDR1 SGHRS, CDR2 YFSETQ. The CDR3 loop is CASSLVTANRNYGYTF. DNA for the CDR3: TGCGCCAGCAGCTTGGTGACAGCTAATCGCAACTATGGCTACACCTTC.

This clonotype has a count of ten or more. A much larger clone is a single base away; this may be a read error. The rearrangement joins TRBV2 to TRBJ1-1, with a possible D match to TRBD1 (5 bases). The CDR3 runs to 13 residues. The germline V and J ends were trimmed by 7 bases and 0 bases, with 9 bases remaining between them. Germline V lookup: CDR1 SNHLY, CDR2 FYNNEI. CDR3 loop: CASNPTVNTEAFF. The DNA of the CDR3 is TGTGCCAGCAACCCGACAGTGAACACTGAAGCTTTCTTT.

This clonotype appeared many times. The V gene is TRBV7-9, the J gene TRBJ1-1; TRBD1 matches at 7 bases. CDR1 and CDR2 from the germline V gene are SEHNR and FQNEAQ (reference sequence). The CDR3 is 16 residues long. Germline trimming cut 1 base from V and 5 bases from J; bases unmatched to any gene: 10. Written as DNA, the CDR3 is TGTGCCAGCAGCTTAGTGTTCGGGCAGGGGGAGACTGAAGCTTTCTTT. Translation gives CASSLVFGQGETEAFF.

This clonotype was found a few times. The chain is built from TRBV5-5 and TRBJ2-2; no clear D. There are 16 residues in the CDR3. With 4 bases removed from V and 3 bases from J, the gap between germline ends came to 16 bases. The germline V gene has CDR1 SGHKS and CDR2 YYEKEE (reference sequence). In DNA, the CDR3 is TGTGCCAGCAGCAGAGGCCTCGACCGGGACACCGGGGAGCTGTTTTTT. The encoded protein is CASSRGLDRDTGELFF.

The genes are TRBV12-3 or TRBV12-4 and TRBJ2-2; the D gene is possibly TRBD1 (6 bases). V dropped 6 bases and J dropped 3 bases, with 8 bases sitting between them. This CDR3 contains 13 residues. In nucleotides, the CDR3 is TGTGCCAGCAGACAGGGAGACACCGGGGAGCTGTTTTTT. This encodes CASRQGDTGELFF.

In this sample, this clonotype turned up many times. The chain is built from TRBV7-2 and TRBJ1-1, with unresolved D. The CDR3 consists of 13 residues. The germline CDR1 and CDR2 sequences are SGHTA and FQGNSA. V was pared by 5 bases and J by 6 bases, with 13 bases between. The CDR3 DNA follows: TGTGCCAGCAGCCCCAGGATCGGATCTGAAGCTTTCTTT. Translation: CASSPRIGSEAFF.

In its sample, this clonotype was seen many times. The rearrangement joins TRBV7-2 to TRBJ2-7; D is possibly TRBD1 (6 bases). The V and J ends lost 4 bases and 3 bases respectively, with 13 bases between them. Per germline, CDR1 SGHTA and CDR2 FQGNSA. CDR3 size: 14 residues. CDR3 DNA: TGTGCCAGCAGCTCAATGGGGGACAACTACGAGCAGTACTTC. Its translation: CASSSMGDNYEQYF.

The chain recombines TRBV5-1 with TRBJ1-3; D perhaps matches TRBD1 (5 bases). There are 17 residues in the CDR3. In germline, CDR1 is SGHRS, CDR2 YFSETQ. Trimming shortened V by 4 bases and J by 0 bases, and 17 bases separated the two germline ends. CDR3 loop: CASSPSAGVSSGNTIYF. CDR3 nucleotide sequence: TGCGCCAGCAGCCCCTCAGCGGGGGTAAGCTCTGGAAACACCATATATTTT.

Ten or more counts support this clonotype. The chain links TRBV6-5 to TRBJ1-1; 7 bases line up with TRBD1. CDR3 length equals 15 residues. With V trimmed by 0 bases and J by 2 bases, 3 bases remained unmatched. Germline-derived CDR1 and CDR2 are MNHEY and SVGAGI. The CDR3 here is CASSYSTGVNTEAFF. CDR3 DNA: TGTGCCAGCAGTTACTCTACAGGGGTAAACACTGAAGCTTTCTTT.

This clonotype was observed at least ten times. This chain connects TRBV28 to TRBJ1-1; D is ambiguous. V was shortened by 4 bases and J by 6 bases, with 9 bases between the two germline ends. CDR1 and CDR2 (germline): MDHEN, SYDVKM. CDR3 length: 12 amino acids. The CDR3 bases are TGTGCCAGCAGTTCGTCAGTCTCTGAAGCTTTCTTT. Its protein is CASSSSVSEAFF. Complete variable domain (other parts from reference TRBV28 and TRBJ1-1): DVKVTQSSRYLVKRTGEKVFLECVQDMDHENMFWYRQDPGLGLRLIYFSYDVKMKEKGDIPEGYSVSREKKERFSLILESASTNQTSMYLCASSSSVSEAFFGQGTRLTVV.

This clonotype has at least ten counts. CDR3 nucleotide sequence: TGTGCCAGCAGCTTAACGGGACTAGCGGAAGAGACCCAGTACTTC. Protein: CASSLTGLAEETQYF. This chain links TRBV7-3 with TRBJ2-5; 11 bases map to TRBD2. With V trimmed by 0 bases and J by 3 bases, 0 bases remained unmatched. Germline V gives CDR1 SGHTA, CDR2 FQGTGA. This CDR3 region has 15 residues.

This clonotype appeared many times. This chain joins TRBV6-1 and TRBJ2-3; 9 bases line up with TRBD2. The germline V gene encodes CDR1 MNHNS and CDR2 SASEGT. CDR3 length: 15 residues. Trimming removed 6 bases from V and 8 bases from J; junction bases left unmatched: 12. CDR3: CASRAPGTSSGTQYF. CDR3 in DNA: TGTGCCAGCAGGGCCCCCGGGACTAGCAGTGGTACGCAGTATTTT.

The CDR3 loop reads CASRVGSQETQYF. In nucleotides, the CDR3 is TGTGCCAGCAGGGTAGGATCCCAAGAGACCCAGTACTTC. The V and J genes are TRBV2 and TRBJ2-5; D is unresolved. The CDR3 contains 13 residues. Trimming took 6 bases from V and 1 from J, leaving 9 bases between them. The germline CDR1 and CDR2 sequences are SNHLY and FYNNEI.

This sequence joins TRBV3-1 and TRBJ1-1; D is unclear. The CDR3 length is 13 residues. Germline CDR1 is LGHDT and CDR2 is YNNKEL (reference sequence). V dropped 5 bases and J dropped 6 bases, with 13 bases sitting between them. For the CDR3, the DNA is TGTGCCAGCAGCGCTCTAGATTTCTCTGAAGCTTTCTTT. Protein: CASSALDFSEAFF.